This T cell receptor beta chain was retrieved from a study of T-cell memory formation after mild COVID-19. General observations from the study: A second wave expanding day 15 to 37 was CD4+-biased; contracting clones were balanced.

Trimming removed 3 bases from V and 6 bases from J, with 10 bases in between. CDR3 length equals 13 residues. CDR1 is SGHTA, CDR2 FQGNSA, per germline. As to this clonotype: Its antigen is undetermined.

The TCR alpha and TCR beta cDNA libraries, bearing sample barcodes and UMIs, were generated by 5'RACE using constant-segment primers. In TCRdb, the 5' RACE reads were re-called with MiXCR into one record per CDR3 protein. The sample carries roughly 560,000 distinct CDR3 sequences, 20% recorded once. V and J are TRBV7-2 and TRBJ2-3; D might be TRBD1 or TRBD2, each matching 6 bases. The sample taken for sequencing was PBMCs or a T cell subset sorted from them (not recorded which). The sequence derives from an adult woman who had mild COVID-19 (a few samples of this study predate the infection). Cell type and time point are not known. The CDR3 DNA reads TGTGCCAGCAGCTTCGGGGGCGGCGATACGCAGTATTTT. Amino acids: CASSFGGGDTQYF.